This entry is about one TCR beta chain. Its antigen is as yet unknown. This could be a read error, since a much larger clone is one nucleotide away. This sample is drawn from a study of T-cell reconstitution after alpha-beta-depleted transplantation in children. This CDR3 has 14 residues. Germline V gene sequence: CDR1 KGHDR, CDR2 SFDVKD. Trimming took 6 bases from V and 1 from J, leaving 11 bases between them. The study, taken as a whole, reports: Where some patients showed high TCRbeta diversity at day 60, it came from recipient T cells and thymic progenitors that had survived. Where alpha-beta T cells came from about two months after transplant was reportedly several hundred expanded graft clones. When one year had passed after transplant, most T-cell counts and diversity came from newly produced T cells.

The TCRbeta library incorporated unique molecular identifiers. TCRdb redid the calling of the PCR reads with MiXCR, one entry per CDR3 protein. The sample shows nearly 250,000 distinct CDR3 sequences, just under 8.5% of them seen only once. Sequencing used PBMCs, mostly from graft donor cells, obtained 180 days after TCRalphabeta/CD19-depleted stem cell transplant. The sequence derives from a male patient between 5 and 17 years old who had a stem cell transplant for acute lymphoblastic leukemia, so the T cells may come from the graft donor. The rearrangement uses TRBV24-1 and TRBJ2-5; TRBD1 or TRBD2 may be the D gene (5 bases each). CDR3 bases: TGTGCCACCAGTAGGGACGGGGTCCAAGAGACCCAGTACTTC. The encoded protein is CATSRDGVQETQYF.